The clone carrying this T cell receptor beta chain has a count of ten or more. Antigen specificity is unknown. The entry originates in a study of T cells in Graves' hyperthyroidism and ophthalmopathy. About the study: Once the initial diagnosis was made, peripheral blood was obtained before any treatment.

Study-level results: Blood also contained most expanded thyroid clonotypes above 0.001.

TCR beta CDR3 regions were amplified from RNA transcripts. Using the HTBI primer set, a first-round RT-PCR was run on the TCR CDR3. MiXCR, run by TCRdb on the multiplex PCR reads, gives a single entry per CDR3 protein. The profile covers fewer than 450,000 distinct CDR3 sequences, with about 18% appearing a single time and 40% taken by the ten largest. Trimming pared 2 bases from V and 4 bases from J, leaving 9 bases between. This CDR3 is built from 14 residues. The sequence was collected from a man younger than 35 with Graves' ophthalmopathy. Sample: blood. J is TRBJ1-5 and V is TRBV12-3 or TRBV12-4; D may be TRBD1 (5 bases). The CDR3 loop reads CASSLQGANQPQHF. For the CDR3, the DNA is TGTGCCAGCAGTTTACAGGGAGCTAATCAGCCCCAGCATTTT.